The following is a T cell receptor (beta chain) sequence with its context. The antigen is not known. Primers for the PCR totalled 60 Vbeta and 13 Jbeta. Measured with immunoSEQ multiplex PCR; TCRdb has only the in-frame clones, and not every one. The table lists over 150,000 clones, less than 85% of them singletons, with around 1.4% in the top ten. The CDR3 is 15 residues long. Germline CDR1 SGHDN, CDR2 FVKESK. V was trimmed by 0 bases and J by 4 bases, leaving 12 bases between them. The data are from a study of cytomegalovirus exposure and HLA in healthy donors. Points from the study as a whole: Overall, approximately 150 TCR beta chains were annotated as cytomegalovirus-associated. Later examination showed HLA-associated TCR beta chains had greater clonal expansion than equally common others. Most TCR beta V segments were productive about 90% or about 30% of the time in an earlier analysis.

This receptor was obtained from a girl aged 10 to 17 in good health and CMV-seropositive. The sequenced sample was PBMCs. The chain uses TRBV14 and TRBJ1-2; the D is unclear. The CDR3 DNA is TGTGCCAGCAGCCAAGACGGGCCGGCGGGCTATGGCTACACCTTC. Translating gives CASSQDGPAGYGYTF.